The 6 T cell receptor beta chains below were found in one sample sequenced in a study of cytomegalovirus exposure and HLA in healthy donors. The study ran its PCR with 60 Vbeta and 13 Jbeta primers. The table came from immunoSEQ multiplex PCR; TCRdb's copy has only in-frame clones and leaves some out. The sample includes more than 60,000 clones, roughly 84% seen only once; the top ten take under 20%. Source material: PBMCs. These receptors came from a man aged 70-80 years in good health and CMV-seropositive.

J is TRBJ2-7 and V is TRBV28, with 8 bases identical to TRBD2. J was trimmed by 3 bases and V by 6 bases; bases with no gene match: 10. The CDR3 sequence is 15 residues long. Germline CDR1 is MDHEN and CDR2 is SYDVKM. This CDR3 is CASRPAGGGVYEQYF. In DNA form, the CDR3 reads TGTGCCAGCAGGCCTGCGGGGGGTGGAGTCTACGAGCAGTACTTC. The full variable domain, with the rest looked up from reference TRBV28 and TRBJ2-7, is DVKVTQSSRYLVKRTGEKVFLECVQDMDHENMFWYRQDPGLGLRLIYFSYDVKMKEKGDIPEGYSVSREKKERFSLILESASTNQTSMYLCASRPAGGGVYEQYFGPGTRLTVT.

V usage is TRBV9 and J usage is TRBJ2-7; 7 nucleotides align to TRBD1. This CDR3 has 14 residues. CDR1 and CDR2 (germline): SGDLS, YYNGEE. V was clipped by 3 bases and J by 6 bases; unmatched bases: 9. The CDR3 sequence: CASSARTGPGEQYF. The CDR3 nucleotides are TGTGCCAGCAGCGCCCGGACAGGACCGGGCGAGCAGTACTTC.

J is TRBJ2-5 and V is TRBV19; 15 nucleotides match TRBD2. V was pared by 3 bases and J by 4 bases, with 12 bases of the junction left unmatched. This CDR3 is built from 19 residues. CDR1 and CDR2 from the germline V gene are LNHDA and SQIVND (reference sequence). The CDR3 loop is CASSMVGLAGGRVGETQYF. The CDR3 DNA is TGTGCCAGTAGTATGGTGGGACTAGCGGGAGGAAGAGTAGGAGAGACCCAGTACTTC.

This sequence joins TRBV6-1 and TRBJ1-3; no definite D call. CDR3 length: 14 amino acids. V lost 2 bases, J lost 0 bases, and 5 bases lay in between. Germline V gene data show CDR1 as MNHNS and CDR2 as SASEGT. This CDR3 is CASSELFSGNTIYF. DNA for the CDR3: TGTGCCAGCAGTGAACTCTTCTCTGGAAACACCATATATTTT.

The chain uses TRBV10-3 and TRBJ2-2; D may be TRBD2 (7 bases). Germline CDR1 and CDR2: ENHRY and SYGVKD. The CDR3 has 15 amino acids. Deletions cut 4 bases from V and 0 bases from J, with 9 bases between. The CDR3 loop reads CAISGEGANTGELFF. The CDR3 nucleotides are TGTGCCATCAGTGGGGAGGGGGCGAACACCGGGGAGCTGTTTTTT.

The genes are TRBV2 and TRBJ2-7; TRBD2 matches at 11 bases. CDR3 length: 15 residues. Germline lookup yields CDR1 SNHLY and CDR2 FYNNEI. With V trimmed by 4 bases and J by 0 bases, 2 bases remained unmatched. CDR3 bases: TGTGCCAGCAGTGGTAGCGGGGGGGACTCCTACGAGCAGTACTTC. Translated, it gives CASSGSGGDSYEQYF.